The 10 T cell receptor beta chains below all came from one sample that was sequenced in a study of T cell repertoires in cytomegalovirus infection. MiXCR was run by TCRdb on the reads, yielding one entry per CDR3 protein. The sample records about 450,000 distinct CDR3 sequences, approximately 31% being singletons. Sample: PBMCs. The receptors were gathered from a human donor in good health (CMV status not recorded). Some clones in this sample may be carry-over from other donors' samples.

This clonotype turned up a few times. This chain connects TRBV5-1 to TRBJ1-1; weak D call: TRBD1 (5 bases). This CDR3 has 15 residues. Germline CDR1 and CDR2: SGHRS and YFSETQ. Trimming cost V 4 bases and J 6 bases, with 19 bases left between them. CDR3 nucleotides: TGCGCCAGCAGCCCGCGTGGGGGTAAAGGGTCTGAAGCTTTCTTT. Protein: CASSPRGGKGSEAFF.

This clonotype was counted at least ten times. The chain recombines TRBV7-9 with TRBJ2-2; TRBD2 matches 12 bases. CDR3 size: 17 residues. V was pared by 7 bases and J by 1 base, with 7 bases of the junction left unmatched. From germline, CDR1 is SEHNR and CDR2 FQNEAQ (reference sequence). The CDR3 loop is CASNELAGGLNTGELFF. The CDR3 bases are TGTGCCAGCAACGAACTAGCGGGAGGTCTGAACACCGGGGAGCTGTTTTTT.

This clonotype was detected a few times. V usage is TRBV4-3 and J usage is TRBJ2-3; the match to TRBD2 covers 9 bases. The V and J ends lost 1 base and 5 bases, in that order; junction bases with no gene match: 4. This CDR3 is built from 15 residues. CDR1 and CDR2 from the germline V gene are LGHNA and YSLEER. Here the CDR3 reads CASSQGGGAKDTQYF. CDR3 bases: TGCGCCAGCAGCCAAGGCGGGGGGGCGAAAGATACGCAGTATTTT.

This rearrangement joins TRBV7-6 to TRBJ2-5, with 12 nucleotides matching TRBD2. Germline CDR1 is SGHVS and CDR2 is FNYEAQ. This CDR3 spans 16 amino acids. Trimming removed 3 bases from V and 4 bases from J; junction bases left unmatched: 6. CDR3 sequence reads: CASSFWTSGEGETQYF. The CDR3 DNA reads as TGTGCCAGCAGCTTCTGGACTAGCGGGGAAGGAGAGACCCAGTACTTC.

In its sample, this clonotype was seen a few times. CDR3: CASSRTSGSSYNEQFF. CDR3 coding DNA: TGTGCCAGCAGTAGAACTAGCGGGAGCTCCTACAATGAGCAGTTCTTC. The rearrangement links TRBV6-2 or TRBV6-3 to TRBJ2-1, with 11 bases lining up with TRBD2. Germline V gene sequence: CDR1 MNHEY, CDR2 SVGEGT. The CDR3 has 16 amino acids. The V segment lost 5 bases and the J segment 0 bases; nucleotides outside the gene matches: 3.

This chain uses TRBV19 with TRBJ1-5, with a tentative D call TRBD1 (5 bases). CDR1 is LNHDA and CDR2 is SQIVND in the germline V gene (reference sequence). Trimming took 5 bases from V and 10 from J, leaving 12 bases between them. CDR3 length equals 12 residues. The CDR3 sequence: CASSQGVHPQHF. DNA of the CDR3: TGTGCCAGTAGTCAAGGGGTTCACCCCCAGCATTTT. Complete variable domain (other parts from reference TRBV19 and TRBJ1-5): DGGITQSPKYLFRKEGQNVTLSCEQNLNHDAMYWYRQDPGQGLRLIYYSQIVNDFQKGDIAEGYSVSREKKESFPLTVTSAQKNPTAFYLCASSQGVHPQHFGDGTRLSIL.

This clonotype was counted ten times or more. The chain has TRBV12-3 or TRBV12-4 and TRBJ2-7; D is unresolved. Trimming left V 6 bases short and J 7 bases short, with 19 bases between. The CDR3 sequence is 14 residues long. Here the CDR3 DNA reads TGTGCCAGCAGGTCCGGGTTACAATCGTATGAGCAGTACTTC. Translating it yields CASRSGLQSYEQYF.

On this clonotype: Possible read error: a much larger clone is one base away. The gene calls are TRBV7-2 and TRBJ1-4, with no clear D. This CDR3 is 15 amino acids long. Per the germline V gene, CDR1 is SGHTA and CDR2 is FQGNSA. The CDR3 here is CASSLLTATNEKLIF. The DNA for the CDR3 is TGTGCCAGCAGCTTATTGACCGCAACTAATGAAAAACTGATTTTT.

V usage is TRBV4-1 and J usage is TRBJ1-5; possibly TRBD1 for D (5 bases). The V end was cut by 5 bases, the J end by 7 bases, with 15 bases between. CDR3 length: 14 amino acids. Germline lookup yields CDR1 MGHRA and CDR2 YSYEKL. In nucleotides, the CDR3 is TGCGCCAGCAGCTCCGGGGCCGTAGGGCAGCCCCAGCATTTT. Protein: CASSSGAVGQPQHF.

The chain recombines TRBV6-2 or TRBV6-3 with TRBJ2-6, with D perhaps given as TRBD1 or TRBD2 (5 bases each). The CDR3 extends over 19 amino acids. Trimming took 6 bases from V and 0 from J, leaving 21 bases between them. CDR1 and CDR2 from the germline V gene are MNHEY and SVGEGT. The CDR3 is CASSLAGTAANSGANVLTF. CDR3 DNA: TGTGCCAGCAGCCTGGCCGGGACGGCCGCCAACTCTGGGGCCAACGTCCTGACTTTC.